This T cell receptor beta chain was captured by sequencing in a study of cytomegalovirus exposure and HLA in healthy donors. V was pared by 5 bases and J by 5 bases, with 18 bases of the junction left unmatched. Germline CDR1 and CDR2: SGHTA and FQGNSA. There are 19 residues in the CDR3. Primers for the PCR totalled 60 Vbeta and 13 Jbeta. Sequencing was performed with immunoSEQ multiplex PCR; in TCRdb, only in-frame clones are kept and a portion is missing. The sample yields over 150,000 clones, about 86% seen once. The chain uses TRBV7-2 and TRBJ2-5, with 12 bases identical to TRBD2. The clonotype originates from a young woman in good health and CMV-seronegative. Sequenced: PBMCs. CDR3 nucleotides: TGTGCCAGCAGCCTAATCCTTTCTAGCGGGGGGGCCGGTACCGAGACCCAGTACTTC. Translation: CASSLILSSGGAGTETQYF. Drawing the rest from reference TRBV7-2 and TRBJ2-5, the complete variable domain is GAGVSQSPSNKVTEKGKDVELRCDPISGHTALYWYRQSLGQGLEFLIYFQGNSAPDKSGLPSDRFSAERTGGSVSTLTIQRTQQEDSAVYLCASSLILSSGGAGTETQYFGPGTRLLVL.